This T cell receptor beta chain appears in the sequencing data of a study of T cell changes during pregnancy in multiple sclerosis. This CDR3 is built from 14 residues. V lost 2 bases and J lost 0, with 7 bases in between. Germline CDR1 and CDR2: LNHDA and SQIVND (reference sequence). Some clones are missing from TCRdb's copy, which holds only in-frame ones; the method was immunoSEQ multiplex PCR. Among fewer than 75,000 clones, 91% were seen once, and the ten largest hold around 3.5%. The sequences come from peripheral blood, collected after pregnancy. The V call is TRBV19, the J call TRBJ1-1, with D perhaps TRBD1 (5 bases). The receptor was derived from a female donor in good health, enrolled as a control in a pregnancy study. DNA of the CDR3: TGTGCCAGTAGTATATGGGGCGTGAACACTGAAGCTTTCTTT. It specifies CASSIWGVNTEAFF.